These 9 T cell receptor beta chains share one sample of origin, sequenced in a study of CXCR3-negative and CXCR3-positive naive CD8 T cells. Preparation of TRB cDNA libraries relied on 5' RACE carrying UMI labels. TCRdb re-called the 5' RACE reads; one entry per CDR3 protein, DNA not given. In all, the sample yields 45,000 to 65,000 distinct CDR3 sequences. The sequenced material came from naive CXCR3- CD8+ T cells from blood. The subset was: CD45RO-CCR7+CD27+CD95- naive CD8+ T cells lacking CXCR3 (TNR3-). The receptors were sampled from a human donor in good health. Some clones in this sample may be carry-over from other donors' samples.

V usage is TRBV27 and J usage is TRBJ2-5; TCRdb indicates TRBD2, and absent DNA this call remains unverified. The germline V gene encodes CDR1 MNHEY and CDR2 SMNVEV (reference sequence). The CDR3 covers 13 residues. CDR3 residues: CASSLLGGETQYF.

This chain links TRBV27 with TRBJ1-5; absent DNA, TCRdb's TRBD1 call cannot be checked. The germline V gene encodes CDR1 MNHEY and CDR2 SMNVEV (reference sequence). The CDR3 runs 19 residues. CDR3 sequence reads: CASSLSAPPRTGLYQPQHF.

This sequence joins TRBV12-3 or TRBV12-4 and TRBJ2-7; TCRdb selects TRBD1, and the lack of DNA leaves this call unchecked. CDR3 size: 13 residues. The CDR3 reads CASSSPENYEQYF.

The chain carries TRBV29-1 and TRBJ2-2; TCRdb lists TRBD2, though no DNA is available to test this call. This CDR3 has 13 amino acids. The germline V gene has CDR1 SQVTM and CDR2 ANQGSEA. The CDR3 is CSVEGLNTGELFF.

This chain links TRBV20-1 with TRBJ2-1. CDR3 length: 14 amino acids. CDR1 and CDR2 from the germline V gene are DFQATT and SNEGSKA (reference sequence). CDR3 in amino acids: CSARDGRKNNEQFF.

The CDR3 is CASSFKTAHLNTEAFF. The chain links TRBV13 to TRBJ1-1; TCRdb picks TRBD1, but there is no DNA to check that call. CDR3 length: 16 residues. Germline CDR1 and CDR2: PRHDT and FYEKMQ (reference sequence).

The CDR3 spells CASSYTTEAFF. The rearrangement links TRBV6-2 or TRBV6-3 to TRBJ1-1. Germline CDR1 is MNHEY and CDR2 is SVGEGT. The CDR3 has 11 amino acids.

The chain carries TRBV4-3 and TRBJ2-5; TCRdb lists TRBD1, though no DNA is available to test this call. CDR3 length equals 15 residues. In germline, CDR1 is LGHNA, CDR2 YSLEER. The CDR3 protein is CASSQVRTPQETQYF.

This chain connects TRBV6-2 or TRBV6-3 to TRBJ1-1; lacking DNA, the TRBD1 call made by TCRdb goes unchecked. The CDR3 consists of 15 residues. CDR1 is MNHEY and CDR2 is SVGEGT in the germline V gene. The CDR3 loop reads CASSYSDSMNTEAFF.